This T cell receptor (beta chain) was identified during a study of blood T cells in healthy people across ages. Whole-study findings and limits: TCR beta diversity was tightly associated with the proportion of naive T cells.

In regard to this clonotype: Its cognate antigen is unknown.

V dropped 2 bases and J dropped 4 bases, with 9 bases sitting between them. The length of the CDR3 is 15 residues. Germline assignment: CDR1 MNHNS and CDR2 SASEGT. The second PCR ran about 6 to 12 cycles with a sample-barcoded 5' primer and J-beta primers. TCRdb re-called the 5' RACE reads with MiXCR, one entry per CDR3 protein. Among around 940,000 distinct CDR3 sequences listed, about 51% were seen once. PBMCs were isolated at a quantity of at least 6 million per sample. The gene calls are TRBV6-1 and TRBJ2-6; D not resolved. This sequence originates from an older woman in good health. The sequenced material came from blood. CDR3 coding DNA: TGTGCCAGCAGTGAAACCTTGGGCGGGGCCAACGTCCTGACTTTC. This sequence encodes CASSETLGGANVLTF.